This T cell receptor beta chain came from a study of shared clonotypes between healthy human individuals. J lost 7 bases, V lost 8 bases, and 5 bases had no gene match. The germline CDR1 and CDR2 sequences are MNHNY and SVGAGI (reference sequence). This CDR3 is built from 13 residues. TCRdb's copy holds only in-frame clones and misses some; the assay was immunoSEQ multiplex PCR. The repertoire includes some 1 million clones, 70% to 80% of them detected once, and roughly 1.5% sits in the top ten. The chain combines TRBV6-6 with TRBJ2-2, with TRBD1 matching over 9 bases. The sequencing input was memory CD4+ T cells sorted from blood. Sample subset: CD45RA-negative fraction. The clonotype originates from a man between 18 and 29 years old in good health. CDR3 DNA sequence: TGTGCCAGCGGACAGGGGTGGAACGGGGAGCTGTTTTTT. It yields the protein CASGQGWNGELFF.